This T cell receptor beta chain was documented in a study of T cell responses to AZD1222 COVID-19 vaccine. As concerns this clone: The target antigen is unknown.

Regarding the study as a whole: Spike-specific TCR breadth and depth rose after two AZD1222 doses. Every sample of the repertoires postdated the peak T cell response. Donors were largely white British and mainly female; clonal diversity was possibly underestimated.

Data came from immunoSEQ multiplex PCR; TCRdb stores just in-frame clones and leaves some out. This table has 85,000 or so clones, 85% to 90% appearing once. V lost 2 bases, J lost 4 bases, and 3 bases stayed unmatched. The CDR3 sequence is 14 residues long. In germline, CDR1 is SGHRS, CDR2 YFSETQ. Timing groups of about 4 and about 12 weeks for second doses were pooled. The specimen was peripheral blood, collected 28 days after the second AZD1222 dose. The sequence was obtained from an adult who received the AZD1222 COVID-19 vaccine. The chain joins TRBV5-1 to TRBJ2-3, with 8 bases lining up with TRBD1. In DNA form, the CDR3 reads TGCGCCAGCAGCTTCGGACAGGGACCAGATACGCAGTATTTT. Its translation: CASSFGQGPDTQYF.